The 31 T cell receptor beta chains in this list originate from one sample, sequenced in a study of immune evolution from preneoplasia to lung adenocarcinoma. Clones were read by immunoSEQ multiplex PCR, and TCRdb kept only the in-frame ones, dropping some. This table holds 9,000 to 13,000 clones, about four fifths found once. Sample: FFPE minimally invasive lung adenocarcinoma tissue. These receptors came from a person aged 70 to 80 with lung adenocarcinoma.

The sample holds one count of this clone. The chain joins TRBV30 to TRBJ1-4; TRBD1 might be the D (5 bases). The CDR3 covers 13 residues. CDR1 is GTSNPN, CDR2 SVGIG, per germline (reference sequence). V lost 1 base, J lost 8 bases, and 11 bases lay in between. The chain's CDR3 is CAWSGGEGEKLFF. CDR3 in DNA: TGTGCCTGGAGTGGGGGGGAGGGCGAAAAACTGTTTTTT. Based on the CDR3 plus reference TRBV30 and TRBJ1-4, the full variable domain is SQTIHQWPATLVQPVGSPLSLECTVEGTSNPNLYWYRQAAGRGLQLLFYSVGIGQISSEVPQNLSASRPQDRQFILSSKKLLLSDSGFYLCAWSGGEGEKLFFGSGTQLSVL.

This clone has only a few counts. The chain carries TRBV9 and TRBJ2-1; unclear D gene. The CDR3 is 13 residues long. CDR1 SGDLS and CDR2 YYNGEE come from the germline V gene. V lost 0 bases, J lost 2 bases, and 3 bases lay in between. Here the CDR3 reads CASSVATYNEQFF. In DNA, the CDR3 is TGTGCCAGCAGCGTAGCTACCTACAATGAGCAGTTCTTC.

CDR3 region: CASSSYGPSGRVNEQFF. DNA for the CDR3: TGTGCCAGCAGTTCCTACGGGCCTAGCGGGAGAGTCAATGAGCAGTTCTTC. J is TRBJ2-1 and V is TRBV27; 10 bases line up with TRBD2. CDR1 MNHEY and CDR2 SMNVEV come from the germline V gene (reference sequence). The V gene end was trimmed by 4 bases and the J gene end by 6 bases; junction bases not matched to a gene: 12. CDR3 size: 17 residues.

In DNA form, the CDR3 reads TGTGCCAGCAGCTCCGCCCCGGGACAGGCTGAAGCTTTCTTT. Encoded protein: CASSSAPGQAEAFF. The chain carries TRBV7-3 and TRBJ1-1; 8 positions agree with TRBD1. The V and J ends lost 4 bases and 6 bases, in that order; junction bases with no gene match: 7. The CDR3 has 14 amino acids. Per the germline V gene, CDR1 is SGHTA and CDR2 is FQGTGA.

This chain joins TRBV4-1 and TRBJ1-4; D call uncertain. Germline CDR1 MGHRA, CDR2 YSYEKL. Trimming shortened V by 0 bases and J by 7 bases, and 9 bases separated the two germline ends. This CDR3 contains 14 residues. CDR3 in DNA: TGCGCCAGCAGCCAAGAACGCTACAGTGAAAAACTGTTTTTT. Translation gives CASSQERYSEKLFF.

The gene calls are TRBV4-1 and TRBJ2-1; a weak D match, TRBD2 (5 bases). CDR1 and CDR2 from the germline V gene are MGHRA and YSYEKL. This CDR3 has 16 amino acids. Trimming pared 0 bases from V and 2 bases from J, leaving 11 bases between. CDR3 in DNA: TGCGCCAGCAGCCAAGATCTGGGAGTGGCCTACAATGAGCAGTTCTTC. As protein: CASSQDLGVAYNEQFF.

This clone was observed a few times. This chain connects TRBV7-9 to TRBJ2-7; D perhaps matches TRBD2 (5 bases). With 5 bases removed from V and 5 bases from J, the gap between germline ends came to 10 bases. The CDR3 totals 12 residues. In germline, CDR1 is SEHNR, CDR2 FQNEAQ (reference sequence). The CDR3 DNA sequence: TGTGCCAGCAGCGAGGGAAGCGACGAGCAGTACTTC. Protein sequence: CASSEGSDEQYF.

The CDR3 sequence is CSAGGGAPQNYGYTF. Here the CDR3 DNA reads TGCAGCGCCGGAGGAGGGGCCCCTCAGAACTATGGCTACACCTTC. The chain carries TRBV29-1 and TRBJ1-2; D perhaps matches TRBD1 (5 bases). The CDR3 spans 15 residues. The V gene lost 7 bases and the J gene lost 2 bases, with 20 bases spanning the gap. The V gene's germline CDR1 is SQVTM and CDR2 ANQGSEA.

This clone has more than one count but fewer than ten. The chain joins TRBV19 to TRBJ2-7, with D maybe TRBD2 (6 bases). CDR1 is LNHDA, CDR2 SQIVND, per germline (reference sequence). Between the trimmed V and J ends, which lost 6 bases and 7 bases, there was a span of 16 bases. The CDR3 is made up of 13 amino acids. Here the CDR3 DNA reads TGTGCCAGTAGGGGCGGGATAGGGGAAGAGCAGTACTTC. It translates to CASRGGIGEEQYF.

The J gene is TRBJ1-1, the V gene TRBV6-5, with 7 bases lining up with TRBD1. Germline CDR1 MNHEY, CDR2 SVGAGI. The CDR3 sequence is 15 residues long. Trimming took 2 bases from V and 6 from J; bases not matched to a gene: 9. CDR3: CASSYTTGEDSEAFF. Written as DNA, the CDR3 is TGTGCCAGCAGTTACACCACAGGGGAGGACTCTGAAGCTTTCTTT.

This sequence joins TRBV7-8 and TRBJ2-1, with 12 bases that match TRBD2. Germline CDR1 SGHVS, CDR2 FQNEAQ. The trim removed 5 bases at V and 9 bases at J, leaving 11 bases unmatched. The CDR3 length is 16 residues. CDR3 DNA: TGTGCCAGCAGCCACACGAGACTAGCGGGAGATATTGAGCAGTTCTTC. Encoded protein: CASSHTRLAGDIEQFF. The variable domain in full, completed from reference TRBV7-8 and TRBJ2-1, reads GAGVSQSPRYKVAKRGQDVALRCDPISGHVSLFWYQQALGQGPEFLTYFQNEAQLDKSGLPSDRFFAERPEGSVSTLKIQRTQQEDSAVYLCASSHTRLAGDIEQFFGPGTRLTVL.

This clone was seen only a few times. V usage is TRBV6-1 and J usage is TRBJ2-5; 7 positions agree with TRBD2. Per the germline V gene, CDR1 is MNHNS and CDR2 is SASEGT. V trimming: 2 bases; J trimming: 0 bases; junction bases outside the gene matches: 3. This CDR3 has 15 residues. In nucleotides, the CDR3 is TGTGCCAGCAGTGAATGGCTAGCGGACCAAGAGACCCAGTACTTC. Protein: CASSEWLADQETQYF.

The CDR3 here is CAIRAAGDKGEQYF. The CDR3 DNA follows: TGTGCCATCAGAGCAGCGGGGGACAAAGGCGAGCAGTACTTC. The V gene is TRBV10-3, the J gene TRBJ2-7, with 8 bases that match TRBD2. Germline-derived CDR1 and CDR2 are ENHRY and SYGVKD. There are 14 residues in the CDR3. Unmatched junction bases numbered 10, after V lost 6 bases and J lost 6 bases.

The chain uses TRBV29-1 and TRBJ2-3, with D perhaps TRBD1 or TRBD2 (5 bases each). Germline CDR1 SQVTM, CDR2 ANQGSEA. V dropped 7 bases and J dropped 1 base, with 15 bases sitting between them. This CDR3 comprises 14 residues. The DNA for the CDR3 is TGCAGCGCCTGGGGTGGGGGTCGCACAGATACGCAGTATTTT. Its translation is CSAWGGGRTDTQYF.

This chain connects TRBV5-5 to TRBJ1-2; D gene unclear. V was shortened by 1 base and J by 2 bases, with 12 bases between the two germline ends. CDR1 is SGHKS and CDR2 is YYEKEE in the germline V gene (reference sequence). The length of the CDR3 is 15 residues. CDR3 DNA sequence: TGTGCCAGCAGCTTGAGAATGCAGGAGAACTATGGCTACACCTTC. It specifies CASSLRMQENYGYTF.

The chain is built from TRBV4-2 and TRBJ1-2, with unresolved D. The CDR3 spans 14 residues. With 3 bases removed from V and 5 bases from J, the gap between germline ends came to 13 bases. Germline V gene data show CDR1 as LGHNA and CDR2 as YNFKEQ. CDR3 DNA: TGTGCCAGCAGCCAGGACCACGCTGGGTATGGCTACACCTTC. This gives the protein CASSQDHAGYGYTF.

The chain carries TRBV19 and TRBJ2-4, with D perhaps matching TRBD1 (6 bases). With 6 bases removed from V and 7 bases from J, the gap between germline ends came to 16 bases. Germline V gives CDR1 LNHDA, CDR2 SQIVND (reference sequence). The CDR3 contains 14 residues. CDR3 region: CASSFAGQRNIQYF. The CDR3 DNA reads TGTGCCAGTAGCTTTGCTGGACAGAGGAACATTCAGTACTTC.

This chain links TRBV6-4 with TRBJ2-5, with D perhaps matching TRBD2 (6 bases). This CDR3 spans 15 amino acids. Germline V gene lookup returns CDR1 MRHNA and CDR2 SNTAGT. The V and J ends lost 6 bases and 2 bases respectively, with 16 bases between them. The CDR3, as DNA: TGTGCCAGCAGACGGACGGGAGTAGAGCAAGAGACCCAGTACTTC. It is translated as CASRRTGVEQETQYF.

With respect to this clone: The sample holds other DNA sequences that translate to the same CDR3. The chain joins TRBV6-5 to TRBJ2-7, with no clear D. This CDR3 has 12 amino acids. CDR1 and CDR2 from the germline V gene are MNHEY and SVGAGI. Trimming took off 6 bases at V and 4 bases at J, with 10 bases between the two ends. The CDR3: CASSHPGYEQYF. CDR3 nucleotides: TGTGCCAGCAGCCACCCCGGGTACGAGCAGTACTTC.

V gene TRBV9 combines with J gene TRBJ2-1; 11 bases match TRBD2. This CDR3 has 14 residues. From germline, CDR1 is SGDLS and CDR2 YYNGEE. Germline trimming cut 6 bases from V and 6 bases from J; bases unmatched to any gene: 5. Here the CDR3 DNA reads TGTGCCAGCAACCTAGCGGGAGGTCGCAATGAGCAGTTCTTC. Its protein is CASNLAGGRNEQFF.

The rearrangement links TRBV6-5 to TRBJ1-2, with D perhaps matching TRBD1 (6 bases). Germline V gene lookup returns CDR1 MNHEY and CDR2 SVGAGI. The germline V and J ends were trimmed by 7 bases and 4 bases, with 13 bases remaining between them. CDR3 length: 13 amino acids. CDR3 nucleotides: TGTGCCAGCATTTCCCGGACAGCCTATGGCTACACCTTC. Translation: CASISRTAYGYTF.

The rearrangement uses TRBV11-2 and TRBJ2-2; D unresolved. The germline V gene encodes CDR1 SGHAT and CDR2 FQNNGV. This CDR3 has 16 amino acids. The ends were cut back, 1 base at V and 0 bases at J, with 9 bases in the middle. Here the CDR3 DNA reads TGTGCCAGCAGCTTAGTTTTCCACGCGAACACCGGGGAGCTGTTTTTT. Translating it yields CASSLVFHANTGELFF.

The chain recombines TRBV11-2 with TRBJ2-2; 8 bases line up with TRBD1. Per germline, CDR1 SGHAT and CDR2 FQNNGV. J was trimmed by 4 bases and V by 2 bases; bases with no gene match: 6. This CDR3 spans 16 amino acids. This CDR3 reads CASSLQGASGTGELFF. CDR3 coding DNA: TGTGCCAGCAGCTTACAGGGGGCCTCTGGCACCGGGGAGCTGTTTTTT.

J is TRBJ2-1 and V is TRBV11-2, with 13 positions matching TRBD2. J lost 10 bases, V lost 3 bases, and 6 bases had no gene match. The CDR3 sequence is 15 residues long. Germline CDR1 SGHAT, CDR2 FQNNGV. The CDR3 sequence is CASSFPPTSGGEQFF. In DNA, the CDR3 is TGTGCCAGCAGCTTCCCGCCGACTAGCGGGGGGGAGCAGTTCTTC.

This clone showed up just once. As DNA, the CDR3 is TGTGCCAGCAGCCCTTTCTCGACGGGGGCCGGGGGCTACACCTTC. It yields the protein CASSPFSTGAGGYTF. This chain connects TRBV9 to TRBJ1-2; D is possibly TRBD1 (6 bases). CDR3 length: 15 residues. Trimming removed 4 bases at V and 8 bases at J, with 21 bases between. Per the germline V gene, CDR1 is SGDLS and CDR2 is YYNGEE.

The CDR3 loop reads CASIRGMTGNEAFF. In DNA form, the CDR3 reads TGTGCCAGCATTCGGGGAATGACAGGGAATGAAGCTTTCTTT. J is TRBJ1-1 and V is TRBV6-4; 7 bases map to TRBD1. There are 14 residues in the CDR3. V trimming: 7 bases; J trimming: 7 bases; junction bases outside the gene matches: 12. Looked up from germline, CDR1 is MRHNA and CDR2 is SNTAGT.

V usage is TRBV7-9 and J usage is TRBJ2-3; D not resolved. CDR3 length: 17 amino acids. V lost 6 bases, J lost 2 bases, and 21 bases lay in between. CDR1 and CDR2 from the germline V gene are SEHNR and FQNEAQ (reference sequence). The CDR3 is CASSSKAQIPHTDTQYF. The CDR3 DNA reads as TGTGCCAGCAGTTCCAAGGCCCAAATCCCTCACACAGATACGCAGTATTTT.

This clone was observed once. In nucleotides, the CDR3 is TGTGCCAGCAGACCGGGACAGGCGCCCACCGGGGAGCTGTTTTTT. This sequence encodes CASRPGQAPTGELFF. The chain combines TRBV28 with TRBJ2-2; 8 bases line up with TRBD1. In germline, CDR1 is MDHEN, CDR2 SYDVKM. There are 15 residues in the CDR3. The J segment lost 4 bases and the V segment lost 6 bases, leaving 7 bases of the junction unmatched.

V is TRBV9 and J is TRBJ1-1, with D hard to call. CDR1 SGDLS and CDR2 YYNGEE come from the germline V gene. Trimming shortened V by 4 bases and J by 1 base, and 8 bases separated the two germline ends. The CDR3 covers 13 residues. The CDR3 nucleotides are TGTGCCAGCAGCCGCGGGCCGAACACTGAAGCTTTCTTT. It is translated as CASSRGPNTEAFF. Complete variable domain (other parts from reference TRBV9 and TRBJ1-1): DSGVTQTPKHLITATGQRVTLRCSPRSGDLSVYWYQQSLDQGLQFLIQYYNGEERAKGNILERFSAQQFPDLHSELNLSSLELGDSALYFCASSRGPNTEAFFGQGTRLTVV.

The V gene is TRBV11-2, the J gene TRBJ2-7; D remains unclear. Germline values: CDR1 SGHAT, CDR2 FQNNGV. The CDR3 runs 11 residues. Trimming cost V 5 bases and J 2 bases, with 4 bases left between them. The CDR3 nucleotides are TGTGCCAGCAGCCGGACCTACGAGCAGTACTTC. It is translated as CASSRTYEQYF.

The CDR3 is CSVQKNTGELFF. Here the CDR3 DNA reads TGCAGCGTTCAGAAGAACACCGGGGAGCTGTTTTTT. The chain joins TRBV29-1 to TRBJ2-2; D is undetermined. Germline V gene lookup returns CDR1 SQVTM and CDR2 ANQGSEA. The CDR3 consists of 12 residues. V lost 5 bases, J lost 1 base, and 5 bases lay in between.